This TCR beta chain came from a study of T cell clonality in common variable immunodeficiency. Overall study results and limits: Fewer TCRbeta clones were shared among CVID subjects than controls.

The ends were cut back, 1 base at V and 4 bases at J, with 4 bases in the middle. The length of the CDR3 is 11 residues. The germline gives CDR1 GTSNPN, CDR2 SVGIG (reference sequence). This clone was counted ten times or more. No antigen is known for it. The read terminates 3 residues before the CDR3 end, so the remaining end is supplied by the germline J gene. Profiled with immunoSEQ multiplex PCR; TCRdb holds only in-frame clones, not every one. The sample holds 45,000 to 55,000 clones, and no clone turns up only once. The chain is built from TRBV30 and TRBJ1-2; D is ambiguous. The receptor comes from a person between 18 and 70 years old in good health. Sequenced material: peripheral blood mononuclear cells. The CDR3 loop reads CAWSGGYGYTF. The covered CDR3 bases are TGTGCCTGGAGTGGCGGCTATGGC. The whole variable domain, filled in from reference TRBV30 and TRBJ1-2, reads SQTIHQWPATLVQPVGSPLSLECTVEGTSNPNLYWYRQAAGRGLQLLFYSVGIGQISSEVPQNLSASRPQDRQFILSSKKLLLSDSGFYLCAWSGGYGYTFGSGTRLTVV.